This is a list of T cell receptor beta chains from one sample in a study of CD8+CD57+ T cells in acquired aplastic anemia. Using its own MiXCR run on the reads, TCRdb lists one record per CDR3 protein. The data show approximately 260,000 distinct CDR3 sequences, around 82% seen once. The specimen sequenced was sorted CD4+, CD8+, or CD8+CD57+ T cells (not recorded which) from PBMCs. These receptors were taken from a human donor with aplastic anemia. Both conserved end residues are part of each CDR3. Each record gives: J gene, clone size, V gene, D gene, CDR3 length, CDR3 DNA, CDR3 protein. A D gene is named only where the DNA matches it firmly. Size values are once, few and many counts, or a class for expanded clones, and some rows have none.

J: TRBJ2-7
size: .
V: TRBV10-3
D: .
length: 14
DNA: TGTGCCAGTCGGGGGGAACAGGGCTCCTACGAGCAGTACTTC
CDR3: CASRGEQGSYEQYF

J: TRBJ1-5
size: .
V: TRBV5-6
D: .
length: 14
DNA: TGTGCCAGCAGCTTGGAGAGGGCGGGTCAGCCCCAGCATTTT
CDR3: CASSLERAGQPQHF

J: TRBJ2-5
size: .
V: TRBV9
D: .
length: 14
DNA: TGTGCCACCAGCGGAGGCAGCGAGCAAGTGGCGCAGTACTTC
CDR3: CATSGGSEQVAQYF

J: TRBJ2-1
size: .
V: TRBV7-8
D: TRBD2
length: 14
DNA: TGCACCAGCAGCCTAGCGGGCCCTCCCGATGCGCAGTTCTTC
CDR3: CTSSLAGPPDAQFF

J: TRBJ2-2
size: few
V: TRBV9
D: .
length: 13
DNA: TGTGCCAGCAGCGTAGTATCGGCCGGGGAGCTGTTTTTT
CDR3: CASSVVSAGELFF

J: TRBJ2-1
size: .
V: TRBV19
D: TRBD2
length: 15
DNA: TGTGCCAGTAGTATAGCTAGCGGAGCCTACAATGAGCAGCAGTTC
CDR3: CASSIASGAYNEQQF

J: TRBJ2-7
size: .
V: TRBV6-6
D: .
length: 13
DNA: TGTGCCAGCCCCGACCAATACTCCTACGAGCAGTACTTC
CDR3: CASPDQYSYEQYF

J: TRBJ2-1
size: .
V: TRBV7-8
D: .
length: 16
DNA: TGTGCCAGCAGCCGTCAAAGGCGGCAGGGGAACGATGAACAGTTCTTC
CDR3: CASSRQRRQGNDEQFF

J: TRBJ2-3
size: few
V: TRBV2
D: TRBD2
length: 13
DNA: TGTGCCAGCAGCGCGGGAGGTCCCGATACGCAGTATTTT
CDR3: CASSAGGPDTQYF

J: TRBJ2-5
size: .
V: TRBV2
D: .
length: 14
DNA: TGTGCCAGCAGGGGGGGTGGGACTGGAGAGACCCAGTACTTC
CDR3: CASRGGGTGETQYF

J: TRBJ2-5
size: .
V: TRBV10-2
D: .
length: 13
DNA: TGCGCCAGCCATAAGGGGATCCAAGAGACCCAGTACTTC
CDR3: CASHKGIQETQYF

J: TRBJ2-1
size: few
V: TRBV5-4
D: TRBD1
length: 15
DNA: TGTGCCACCAGCTTTGATAGACAGGGGGGGAATGAGCAGTTCTTC
CDR3: CATSFDRQGGNEQFF

J: TRBJ1-1
size: .
V: TRBV7-2
D: .
length: 15
DNA: TGTGCCAGCAGCTTAGAGCTATCTGCGGACACTGAAGCTTTCTTT
CDR3: CASSLELSADTEAFF

J: TRBJ2-7
size: .
V: TRBV20-1
D: TRBD1
length: 12
DNA: TGCAGTGGTACAGGGGCGCGGATGGAGCAGTACTTC
CDR3: CSGTGARMEQYF

J: TRBJ1-6
size: .
V: TRBV7-2
D: TRBD1
length: 14
DNA: TGTGCCAGCAGCTTGGACAGGGGACTTTATCCCCTCCACTTT
CDR3: CASSLDRGLYPLHF

J: TRBJ1-1
size: .
V: TRBV7-8
D: .
length: 15
DNA: TGTGCCAGCAGCTTATCGGGAGGTCCCGATGGGGAGGCTTTCTTT
CDR3: CASSLSGGPDGEAFF

J: TRBJ2-3
size: .
V: TRBV7-3
D: .
length: 14
DNA: TGTGCCAGCTCAAGAGAGGCCGACGCCGATGAACACTGTTTT
CDR3: CASSREADADEHCF

J: TRBJ1-4
size: once
V: TRBV7-6
D: .
length: 16
DNA: TGTGCCAGCAGCTTAGATGATGCTGCAACTAATGAAAAACTGTTTTTT
CDR3: CASSLDDAATNEKLFF

J: TRBJ2-7
size: .
V: TRBV6-1
D: TRBD1
length: 13
DNA: TGTGCCAGCAGCCCCGGGACAGACTACGAGCAGTACTTC
CDR3: CASSPGTDYEQYF

J: TRBJ2-3
size: .
V: TRBV7-3
D: TRBD2
length: 15
DNA: TGTGCCAGCAGCGCCGGGACTACTTGGATAGATACGCAGTATTTT
CDR3: CASSAGTTWIDTQYF

J: TRBJ2-7
size: .
V: TRBV7-7
D: TRBD1
length: 14
DNA: TGTGCTAGCAGCTTAGGACAGGGAATGAGCGAGCAGTACTTC
CDR3: CASSLGQGMSEQYF